What follows is one TCR beta chain and its context. What it binds is unknown. This entry comes from a study of CD8+CD57+ T cells in acquired aplastic anemia. Overall study results and limits: Patients and controls had in common 25 to 35 CD8+ CDR3 sequences.

The CDR3 spans 19 residues. V dropped 1 base and J dropped 0 bases, with 21 bases sitting between them. Germline-derived CDR1 and CDR2 are LGHNA and YSLEER. The TCR beta profiling, which covered VDJ combination and CDR3 sequence, was carried out using genomic DNA as the template. A single record per CDR3 protein comes from TCRdb applying MiXCR to the reads. The table records about 190,000 distinct CDR3 sequences, under 70% of them present only once. The chain combines TRBV4-3 with TRBJ1-1; TRBD1 might be the D (5 bases). The clonotype comes from a human donor with severe aplastic anemia or a healthy control (not recorded which). Sequenced input: sorted CD4+, CD8+, or CD8+CD57+ T cells (not recorded which) from PBMCs. The CDR3 nucleotides read TGCGCCAGCAGCCAAGGCGATTATTTAACAGGCCTGATGAACACTGAAGCTTTCTTT. It encodes CASSQGDYLTGLMNTEAFF.